One TCR beta chain is described in this entry. Its target is not known. While unrecorded immune exposures were likely, the donors were nominally healthy when sampled. The study ran its PCR with 60 Vbeta and 13 Jbeta primers. Assay: immunoSEQ multiplex PCR; the TCRdb copy retains only in-frame clones and omits some. In the table there are 30,000 to 45,000 clones, 65% to 90% of which are singletons. The sample comes from a study of cytomegalovirus exposure and HLA in healthy donors. Broader study findings: The study designated about 160 TCR beta chains cytomegalovirus-associated.

Deletions cut 5 bases from V and 2 bases from J, with 11 bases between. Germline values: CDR1 LGHNT, CDR2 FRNRAP. This CDR3 contains 14 residues. Sequencing input: PBMCs. The chain uses TRBV12-5 and TRBJ2-3, with D possibly matching TRBD1 (6 bases). The TCR comes from a woman in her late teens or twenties in good health and CMV-seronegative. CDR3 sequence reads: CASGKDRITDTQYF. CDR3 bases: TGTGCTAGTGGTAAGGACAGAATCACAGATACGCAGTATTTT.